The 4 T cell receptor beta chains listed next were all sequenced from one sample in a study of OX40 agonist ivuxolimab in advanced cancers. Data came from immunoSEQ multiplex PCR; TCRdb stores just in-frame clones and leaves some out. The repertoire holds roughly 91,000 clones, more than 95% seen once, with around 2% in the top ten. The material sequenced was CD4+ or CD8+ T cells sorted from blood, taken in a trial of the OX40 agonist ivuxolimab. The receptors derive from an adult with an advanced solid tumor such as melanoma, head and neck, liver or kidney cancer.

J is TRBJ1-1 and V is TRBV18; D remains unclear. V was cut by 5 bases and J by 5 bases, with 6 bases left in between. The CDR3 loop spans 11 amino acids. Germline-derived CDR1 and CDR2 are KGHSH and LQKENI. The CDR3: CASSGRTEAFF. CDR3 nucleotide sequence: TGTGCCAGCTCAGGGCGGACTGAAGCTTTCTTT. Filled out from reference TRBV18 and TRBJ1-1, the complete variable domain reads NAGVMQNPRHLVRRRGQEARLRCSPMKGHSHVYWYRQLPEEGLKFMVYLQKENIIDESGMPKERFSAEFPKEGPSILRIQQVVRGDSAAYFCASSGRTEAFFGQGTRLTVV.

V is TRBV9 and J is TRBJ2-5; D remains ambiguous. The V and J ends lost 4 bases and 4 bases respectively, with 11 bases between them. Germline-derived CDR1 and CDR2 are SGDLS and YYNGEE. CDR3 length equals 13 residues. CDR3 residues: CASSPQAGETQYF. The CDR3 DNA reads as TGTGCCAGCAGCCCCCAAGCCGGAGAGACCCAGTACTTC. Drawing the rest from reference TRBV9 and TRBJ2-5, the complete variable domain is DSGVTQTPKHLITATGQRVTLRCSPRSGDLSVYWYQQSLDQGLQFLIQYYNGEERAKGNILERFSAQQFPDLHSELNLSSLELGDSALYFCASSPQAGETQYFGPGTRLLVL.

The chain recombines TRBV28 with TRBJ1-5; no clear D. V lost 2 bases and J 0 bases, leaving 8 bases between the germline ends. Looked up from germline, CDR1 is MDHEN and CDR2 is SYDVKM. This CDR3 contains 15 residues. CDR3 sequence (DNA): TGTGCCAGCAGTTTAGAGGTCTATAGCAATCAGCCCCAGCATTTT. Its translation is CASSLEVYSNQPQHF.

The count of this clone is one. The chain combines TRBV30 with TRBJ1-6, with 8 bases identical to TRBD1. V lost 4 bases, J lost 5 bases, and 7 bases stayed unmatched. The CDR3 is 15 amino acids. Per the germline V gene, CDR1 is GTSNPN and CDR2 is SVGIG (reference sequence). The CDR3 region is CAWTGQGAHNSPLHF. CDR3 nucleotide sequence: TGTGCCTGGACAGGACAGGGCGCCCATAATTCACCCCTCCACTTT.